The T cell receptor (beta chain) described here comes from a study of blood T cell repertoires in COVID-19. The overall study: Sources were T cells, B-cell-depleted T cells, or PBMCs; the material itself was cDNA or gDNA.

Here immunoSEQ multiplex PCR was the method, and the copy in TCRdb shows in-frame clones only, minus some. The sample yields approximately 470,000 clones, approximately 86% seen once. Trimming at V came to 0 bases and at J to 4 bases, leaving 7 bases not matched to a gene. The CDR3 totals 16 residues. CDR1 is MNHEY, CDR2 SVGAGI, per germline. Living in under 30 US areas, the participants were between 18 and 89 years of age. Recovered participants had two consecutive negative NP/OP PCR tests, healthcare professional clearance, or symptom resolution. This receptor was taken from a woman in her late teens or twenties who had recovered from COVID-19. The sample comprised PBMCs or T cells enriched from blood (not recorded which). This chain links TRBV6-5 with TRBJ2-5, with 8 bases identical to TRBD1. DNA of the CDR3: TGTGCCAGCAGTTACTCGAGGACAGGGTCTGGAGAGACCCAGTACTTC. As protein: CASSYSRTGSGETQYF.